These 3 T cell receptor beta chains were all obtained from the same sample, sequenced in a study of post-analysis software for immune sequencing data. Whole-study results and caveats: Several TRBV segments, TRBV5-6, TRBV5-1 and TRBV20-1 among them, were found more frequent in patients than controls.

These receptors' antigens are unknown. Researchers reported that TCR beta cDNA libraries carried unique molecular identifiers. TCRdb recomputed calls from the PCR reads with MiXCR, one row per CDR3 protein. The sample yields 380,000 or so distinct CDR3 sequences, less than 40% seen once. The sequenced sample was blood. All receptors derive from a girl aged 10 to 17 with multiple sclerosis.

The chain couples TRBV28 to TRBJ2-1, with 8 bases matching TRBD2. Germline CDR1 reads MDHEN; CDR2 reads SYDVKM. After removal of 6 bases from V and 1 base from J, the junction contained 8 bases not matched to a gene. The CDR3 extends over 16 amino acids. CDR3 amino acids: CASRPPSGGSYNEQFF. DNA for the CDR3: TGTGCCAGCAGACCCCCGAGCGGGGGTTCCTACAATGAGCAGTTCTTC.

The chain recombines TRBV4-2 with TRBJ2-5, with 13 bases matching TRBD2. Germline CDR1 and CDR2: LGHNA and YNFKEQ. V lost 0 bases to trimming and J lost 11 bases; unmatched junction nucleotides: 15. The CDR3 is 18 amino acids. The DNA of the CDR3 is TGTGCCAGCAGCCAAGAAAGGATTGGACTAGCGGGGGTGTACGGGCAGTACTTC. Protein: CASSQERIGLAGVYGQYF.

The J gene is TRBJ2-1, the V gene TRBV28; 11 positions agree with TRBD1. Germline V CDR1 and CDR2: MDHEN, SYDVKM. The CDR3 extends over 15 amino acids. Trimming at V came to 9 bases and at J to 15 bases, leaving 19 bases not matched to a gene. The CDR3 nucleotides read TGTGCCAGTAACCGTCCCGGGACAGGGGGGTTGCCGAGGTTCTTC. Amino acids: CASNRPGTGGLPRFF.